This T cell receptor (beta chain) was recorded in a study of cytomegalovirus exposure and HLA in healthy donors. The wider study: Around 89 million unique TCRs from HLA-typed donors made up an early data release. Study-level points and caveats: In a later analysis, most CMV-associated TCR beta chains appeared HLA-restricted. TCR beta sequences numbering more than 15,000 were associated with HLA alleles at 0.05 false discovery rate in a later analysis.

About this clone itself: Its cognate antigen is unknown.

The PCR was carried out with 60 Vbeta primers and 13 Jbeta primers. Clones were read by immunoSEQ multiplex PCR, and TCRdb kept only the in-frame ones, dropping some. Among 75,000 to 90,000 clones listed, around 82% were seen once. Trimming removed 3 bases at V and 6 bases at J, with 17 bases between. Germline CDR1 reads SGHAT; CDR2 reads FQNNGV. This CDR3 contains 16 residues. This TCR came from a man aged 45-65 years in good health and CMV-seronegative. The chain is built from TRBV11-2 and TRBJ2-2; D might be TRBD1 (6 bases). The sequenced sample consisted of PBMCs. The CDR3 here is CASSFGQGLGAGELFF. The DNA of the CDR3 is TGTGCCAGCAGCTTTGGGCAGGGGCTAGGGGCCGGGGAGCTGTTTTTT.